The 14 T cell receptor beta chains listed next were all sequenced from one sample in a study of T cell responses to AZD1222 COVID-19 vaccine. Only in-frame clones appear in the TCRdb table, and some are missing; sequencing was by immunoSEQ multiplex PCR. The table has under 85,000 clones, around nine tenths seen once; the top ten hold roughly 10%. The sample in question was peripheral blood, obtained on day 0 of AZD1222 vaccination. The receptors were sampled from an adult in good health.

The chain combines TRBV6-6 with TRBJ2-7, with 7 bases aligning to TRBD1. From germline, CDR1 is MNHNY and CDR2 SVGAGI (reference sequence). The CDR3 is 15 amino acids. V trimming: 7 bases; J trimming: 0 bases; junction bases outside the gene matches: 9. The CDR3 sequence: CASTRDSESSYEQYF. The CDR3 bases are TGTGCCAGCACCCGGGACAGTGAGAGCTCCTACGAGCAGTACTTC.

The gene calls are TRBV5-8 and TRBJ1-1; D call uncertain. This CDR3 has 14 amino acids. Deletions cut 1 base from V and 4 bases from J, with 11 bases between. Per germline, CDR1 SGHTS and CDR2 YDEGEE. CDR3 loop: CASSLRPLGTEAFF. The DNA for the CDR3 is TGTGCCAGCAGCTTGCGGCCTTTGGGCACTGAAGCTTTCTTT.

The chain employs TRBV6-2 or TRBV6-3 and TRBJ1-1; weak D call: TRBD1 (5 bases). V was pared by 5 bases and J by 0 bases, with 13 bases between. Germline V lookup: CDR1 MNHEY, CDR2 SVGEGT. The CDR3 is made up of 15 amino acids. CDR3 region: CASSKPGRVNTEAFF. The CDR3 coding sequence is TGTGCCAGCAGTAAACCGGGACGGGTGAACACTGAAGCTTTCTTT.

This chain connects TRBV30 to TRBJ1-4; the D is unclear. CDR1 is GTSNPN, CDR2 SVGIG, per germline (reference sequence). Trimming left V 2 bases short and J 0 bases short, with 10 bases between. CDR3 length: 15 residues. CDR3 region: CAWSPKEATNEKLFF. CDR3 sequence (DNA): TGTGCCTGGAGTCCGAAGGAGGCAACTAATGAAAAACTGTTTTTT.

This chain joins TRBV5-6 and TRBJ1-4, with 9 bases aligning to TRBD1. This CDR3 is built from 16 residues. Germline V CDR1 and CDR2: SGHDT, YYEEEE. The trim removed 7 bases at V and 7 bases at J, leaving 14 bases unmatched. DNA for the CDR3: TGTGCCAGCTCCATCAGAACAGGGGGCTTAAGTGAAAAACTGTTTTTT. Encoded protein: CASSIRTGGLSEKLFF.

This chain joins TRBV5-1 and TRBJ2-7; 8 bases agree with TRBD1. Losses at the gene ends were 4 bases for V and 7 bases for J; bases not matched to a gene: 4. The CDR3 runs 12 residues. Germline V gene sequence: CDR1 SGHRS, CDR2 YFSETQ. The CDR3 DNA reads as TGCGCCAGCAGCCCTGGACAGGGTGAGCAGTACGTC. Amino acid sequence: CASSPGQGEQYV.

DNA for the CDR3: TGTGCCAGCAGCTTAGGTGAAGGGGCCTACGAGCAGTACTTC. Translating gives CASSLGEGAYEQYF. The V gene is TRBV7-6, the J gene TRBJ2-7, with TRBD1 as a possible D gene (5 bases). Trimming took 1 base from V and 2 from J, leaving 9 bases between them. The germline gives CDR1 SGHVS, CDR2 FNYEAQ. The CDR3 contains 14 residues.

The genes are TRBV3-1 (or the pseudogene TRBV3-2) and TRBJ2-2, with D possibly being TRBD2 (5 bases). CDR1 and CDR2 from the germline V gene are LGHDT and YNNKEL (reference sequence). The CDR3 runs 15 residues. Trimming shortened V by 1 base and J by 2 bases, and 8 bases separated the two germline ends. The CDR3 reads CASSQGLANTGELFF. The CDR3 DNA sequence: TGTGCCAGCAGCCAAGGGCTAGCTAACACCGGGGAGCTGTTTTTT.

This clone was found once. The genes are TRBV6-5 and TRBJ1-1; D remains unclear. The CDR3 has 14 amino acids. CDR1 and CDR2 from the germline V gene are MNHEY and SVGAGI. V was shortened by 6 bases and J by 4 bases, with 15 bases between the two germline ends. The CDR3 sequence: CASSSRNDGTEAFF. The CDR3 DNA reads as TGTGCCAGCAGCAGCAGGAATGACGGCACTGAAGCTTTCTTT.

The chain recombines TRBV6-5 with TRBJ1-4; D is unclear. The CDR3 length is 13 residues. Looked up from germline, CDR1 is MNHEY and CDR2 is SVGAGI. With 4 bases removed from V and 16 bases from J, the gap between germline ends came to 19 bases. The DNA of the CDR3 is TGTGCCAGCAGTTCCCGACGTAAAGGAATTACGTTTTTT. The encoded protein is CASSSRRKGITFF.

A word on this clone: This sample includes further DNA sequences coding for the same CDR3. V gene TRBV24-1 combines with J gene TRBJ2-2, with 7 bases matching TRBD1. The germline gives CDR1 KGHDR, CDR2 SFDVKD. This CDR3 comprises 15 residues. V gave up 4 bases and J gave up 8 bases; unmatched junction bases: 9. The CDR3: CATSDPQGEVGELFF. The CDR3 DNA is TGTGCCACCAGTGACCCGCAGGGGGAAGTGGGGGAGCTGTTTTTT.

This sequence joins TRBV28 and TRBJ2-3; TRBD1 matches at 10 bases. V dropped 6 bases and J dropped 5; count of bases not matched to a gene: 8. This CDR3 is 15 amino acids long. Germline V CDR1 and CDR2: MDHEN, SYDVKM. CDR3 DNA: TGTGCCAGCAGCATTGACAGGGGGCCGGTAGATACGCAGTATTTT. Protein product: CASSIDRGPVDTQYF.

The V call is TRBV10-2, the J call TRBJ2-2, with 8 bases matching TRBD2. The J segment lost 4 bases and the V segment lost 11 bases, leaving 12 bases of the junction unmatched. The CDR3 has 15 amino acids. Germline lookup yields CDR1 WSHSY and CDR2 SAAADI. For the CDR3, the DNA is TGCGCCGGGAGTCGAGCGGGAGAAACCACCGGGGAGCTGTTTTTT. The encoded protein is CAGSRAGETTGELFF.

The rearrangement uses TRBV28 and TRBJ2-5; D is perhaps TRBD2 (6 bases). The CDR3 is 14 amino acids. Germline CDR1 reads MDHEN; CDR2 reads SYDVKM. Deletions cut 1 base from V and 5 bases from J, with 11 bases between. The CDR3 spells CASSLSGRMETQYF. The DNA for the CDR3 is TGTGCCAGCAGTTTATCAGGGAGGATGGAGACCCAGTACTTC.